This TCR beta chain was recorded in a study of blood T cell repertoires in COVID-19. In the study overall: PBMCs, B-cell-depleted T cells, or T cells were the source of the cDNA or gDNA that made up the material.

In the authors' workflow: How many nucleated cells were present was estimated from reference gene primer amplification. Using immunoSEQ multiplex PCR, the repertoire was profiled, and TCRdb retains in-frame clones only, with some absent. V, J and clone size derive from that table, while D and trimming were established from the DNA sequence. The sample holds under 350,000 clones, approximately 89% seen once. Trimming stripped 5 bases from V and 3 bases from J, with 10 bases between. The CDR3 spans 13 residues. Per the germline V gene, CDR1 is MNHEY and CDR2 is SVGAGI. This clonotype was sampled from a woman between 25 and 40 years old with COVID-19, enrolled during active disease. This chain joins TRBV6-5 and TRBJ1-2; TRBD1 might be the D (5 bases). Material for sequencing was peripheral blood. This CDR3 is CASSSQGYYGYTF. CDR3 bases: TGTGCCAGCAGTAGCCAGGGATACTATGGCTACACCTTC.